Below are 27 T cell receptor beta chains sequenced from a single sample in a study of blood T cell repertoires in COVID-19. Libraries were prepared by immunoSEQ multiplex PCR; TCRdb keeps only in-frame clonotypes and omits some of them. The data show about 170,000 clones, around three quarters seen once. Sequencing was performed on PBMCs or T cells enriched from blood (not recorded which). These receptors originate from a woman aged 70-85 years in a cohort exposed to, infected with or recovered from COVID-19 (not recorded which).

The rearrangement uses TRBV18 and TRBJ1-1, with 7 bases matching TRBD1. V lost 2 bases, J lost 3 bases, and 6 bases stayed unmatched. Germline V gene lookup returns CDR1 KGHSH and CDR2 LQKENI. This CDR3 contains 15 residues. The CDR3: CASSPSRDRDTEAFF. The CDR3 region has the DNA TGTGCCAGCTCACCATCGAGAGACAGGGACACTGAAGCTTTCTTT.

V gene TRBV28 combines with J gene TRBJ2-5; the D gene is possibly TRBD2 (6 bases). Germline loops: CDR1 MDHEN, CDR2 SYDVKM. V lost 10 bases, J lost 1 base, and 10 bases lay in between. The CDR3 totals 12 residues. CDR3 amino acids: CATSGSQETQYF. In DNA, the CDR3 is TGTGCCACATCCGGGAGCCAAGAGACCCAGTACTTC.

This chain links TRBV5-1 with TRBJ2-3; D call uncertain. The germline gives CDR1 SGHRS, CDR2 YFSETQ. The V end lost 0 bases, the J end lost 1 base, and 9 bases lay between the germline ends. The CDR3 runs 15 residues. The CDR3 DNA reads as TGCGCCAGCAGCTTGGGAGGTTACGGCACAGATACGCAGTATTTT. This translates into CASSLGGYGTDTQYF.

This clone was observed a few times. The chain recombines TRBV10-3 with TRBJ1-6; D gene uncertain. Deletions cut 0 bases from V and 7 bases from J, with 10 bases between. CDR1 is ENHRY and CDR2 is SYGVKD in the germline V gene. The CDR3 is 15 residues long. In DNA form, the CDR3 reads TGTGCCATCAGTGAGTCAGGACGGGGAAATTCACCCCTCCACTTT. Residues: CAISESGRGNSPLHF.

This chain uses TRBV30 with TRBJ1-6; unclear D gene. V was trimmed by 5 bases and J by 8 bases, leaving 10 bases between them. Per the germline V gene, CDR1 is GTSNPN and CDR2 is SVGIG (reference sequence). There are 12 residues in the CDR3. The DNA for the CDR3 is TGTGCCTGGGGACGGGGAGATTCACCCCTCCACTTT. Translating gives CAWGRGDSPLHF.

V and J are TRBV9 and TRBJ2-3; D might be TRBD2 (5 bases). Trimming shortened V by 3 bases and J by 10 bases, and 15 bases separated the two germline ends. Germline-derived CDR1 and CDR2 are SGDLS and YYNGEE. The length of the CDR3 is 13 residues. The CDR3 DNA is TGTGCCAGCAGCGAGACTACGGGTACTGCGCAGTATTTT. This encodes CASSETTGTAQYF.

This clone has more than one count but fewer than ten. Other DNA sequences in this sample translate to the same CDR3. V usage is TRBV28 and J usage is TRBJ1-3, with a weak D call TRBD1 (6 bases). Trimming shortened V by 2 bases and J by 4 bases, and 12 bases separated the two germline ends. The CDR3 totals 15 residues. Germline V CDR1 and CDR2: MDHEN, SYDVKM. The CDR3 nucleotides are TGTGCCAGCAGTTTAGTGGGGGCGAAAGGAAACACCATATATTTT. The encoded protein is CASSLVGAKGNTIYF.

The V gene is TRBV3-1 (or the pseudogene TRBV3-2), the J gene TRBJ2-2; D may be TRBD2 (5 bases). Germline V CDR1 and CDR2: LGHDT, YNNKEL (reference sequence). The CDR3 spans 13 residues. The ends were cut back, 3 bases at V and 6 bases at J, with 8 bases in the middle. This CDR3 is CASSHRRPGELFF. DNA of the CDR3: TGTGCCAGCAGCCACAGGAGGCCCGGGGAGCTGTTTTTT.

This clone turned up a few times. The chain couples TRBV7-2 to TRBJ1-2; TRBD1 matches 9 bases. This CDR3 has 15 residues. Germline V gene data show CDR1 as SGHTA and CDR2 as FQGNSA. J was trimmed by 4 bases and V by 5 bases; bases with no gene match: 8. The CDR3 protein is CASSPTGGSSYGYTF. CDR3 DNA: TGTGCCAGCAGCCCGACAGGGGGTTCTTCCTATGGCTACACCTTC.

V is TRBV3-1 (or the pseudogene TRBV3-2) and J is TRBJ2-1; 9 positions agree with TRBD1. With 1 base clipped from V and 14 bases from J, the junction kept 3 bases outside the gene matches. This CDR3 has 12 amino acids. Germline V gene lookup returns CDR1 LGHDT and CDR2 YNNKEL (reference sequence). CDR3 region: CASSQAGQGEFF. The CDR3 bases are TGTGCCAGCAGCCAAGCGGGACAGGGTGAGTTCTTC.

This clone has only one observation. The gene calls are TRBV6-5 and TRBJ1-2; no firm D call. Germline CDR1 reads MNHEY; CDR2 reads SVGAGI. The CDR3 has 15 residues. V shed 0 bases and J shed 4 bases, with 12 bases lying between them. This CDR3 is CASSYSGVLGYGYTF. In nucleotides, the CDR3 is TGTGCCAGCAGTTACTCCGGGGTTTTAGGCTATGGCTACACCTTC.

The rearrangement links TRBV18 to TRBJ2-5; 11 bases map to TRBD2. Germline V gene lookup returns CDR1 KGHSH and CDR2 LQKENI. The V gene end was trimmed by 0 bases and the J gene end by 5 bases; junction bases not matched to a gene: 2. The CDR3 length is 15 residues. The CDR3 DNA reads as TGTGCCAGCTCACCACCTAGCGGGAGGGCGGAGACCCAGTACTTC. Amino acids: CASSPPSGRAETQYF.

The chain uses TRBV6-6 and TRBJ1-5, with D perhaps matching TRBD1 (6 bases). The CDR3 runs 13 residues. V shed 5 bases and J shed 8 bases, with 13 bases lying between them. Germline loops: CDR1 MNHNY, CDR2 SVGAGI (reference sequence). The CDR3 region has the DNA TGTGCCAGCAGTGCGATGGGGGCTGAGCCCCAGCATTTT. Encoded protein: CASSAMGAEPQHF.

V gene TRBV7-2 combines with J gene TRBJ2-1; 8 bases align to TRBD2. Germline trimming cut 2 bases from V and 9 bases from J; bases unmatched to any gene: 9. The CDR3 covers 15 residues. CDR1 is SGHTA, CDR2 FQGNSA, per germline. The CDR3 sequence is CASSLYGRALSEQFF. In DNA form, the CDR3 reads TGTGCCAGCAGCTTATACGGGAGGGCCCTCAGTGAGCAGTTCTTC.

This clone was recorded a few times. This rearrangement joins TRBV27 to TRBJ1-2, with D maybe TRBD1 (6 bases). This CDR3 contains 14 residues. Germline lookup yields CDR1 MNHEY and CDR2 SMNVEV (reference sequence). V shed 6 bases and J shed 2 bases, with 13 bases lying between them. The CDR3 protein is CASRPDRLNYGYTF. For the CDR3, the DNA is TGTGCCAGCAGACCCGACAGGCTCAACTATGGCTACACCTTC.

This chain links TRBV6-6 with TRBJ1-1, with 10 bases matching TRBD1. The length of the CDR3 is 15 residues. Germline V gives CDR1 MNHNY, CDR2 SVGAGI (reference sequence). V shed 0 bases and J 4 bases; nucleotides not matched to a gene: 2. The CDR3 protein is CASSYSGQGFTEAFF. DNA for the CDR3: TGTGCCAGCAGTTACTCGGGACAGGGGTTCACTGAAGCTTTCTTT.

In its sample, this clone was seen a few times. The chain employs TRBV10-3 and TRBJ2-7; perhaps TRBD2 as D (5 bases). This CDR3 comprises 14 residues. V lost 6 bases and J 3 bases, leaving 15 bases between the germline ends. From germline, CDR1 is ENHRY and CDR2 SYGVKD. CDR3 DNA: TGTGCCATCAGCCAACCTGGACGGGACTACGAGCAGTACTTC. Translated: CAISQPGRDYEQYF.

This rearrangement joins TRBV4-1 to TRBJ2-3, with D tentatively TRBD1 (7 bases). The CDR3 has 15 amino acids. The germline gives CDR1 MGHRA, CDR2 YSYEKL. Trimming took 3 bases from V and 2 from J, leaving 12 bases between them. CDR3 sequence (DNA): TGCGCCAGCAGCCAGGGGGGACAGTTCACAGATACGCAGTATTTT. Protein sequence: CASSQGGQFTDTQYF.

The V and J genes are TRBV28 and TRBJ2-1; no definite D call. Between the trimmed V and J ends, which lost 3 bases and 0 bases, there was a span of 6 bases. The CDR3 is 14 residues long. Germline CDR1 reads MDHEN; CDR2 reads SYDVKM. CDR3 sequence (DNA): TGTGCCAGCAGTTTGGTAGCCTCCTACAATGAGCAGTTCTTC. It translates to CASSLVASYNEQFF.

The rearrangement uses TRBV7-2 and TRBJ2-1; 7 bases match TRBD1. The CDR3 is made up of 13 amino acids. V dropped 5 bases and J dropped 6; count of bases not matched to a gene: 4. In germline, CDR1 is SGHTA, CDR2 FQGNSA. The CDR3 region has the DNA TGTGCCAGCAGCCTACGACAGGGCAATGAGCAGTTCTTC. It encodes CASSLRQGNEQFF.

This clone was detected only once. The chain carries TRBV28 and TRBJ1-1; 7 nucleotides align to TRBD1. This CDR3 is 12 amino acids long. Germline lookup yields CDR1 MDHEN and CDR2 SYDVKM. V gave up 4 bases and J gave up 10 bases; unmatched junction bases: 6. CDR3 sequence reads: CASSSRQGVAFF. CDR3 in DNA: TGTGCCAGCAGTTCCCGCCAGGGGGTAGCTTTCTTT.

Only one count was recorded for this clone. The V gene is TRBV12-3 or TRBV12-4, the J gene TRBJ2-7; 8 bases map to TRBD1. Trimming cost V 5 bases and J 10 bases; bases outside gene matches: 10. This CDR3 contains 13 residues. CDR3 DNA: TGTGCCAGCAGTAGCCCGGGGACAGGCACTCAGTACTTC. Protein product: CASSSPGTGTQYF.

This clone was found once. CDR3 nucleotide sequence: TGTGCCAGCAGCCGCGGACAGGGGGATCAGCCCCAGCATTTT. This gives the protein CASSRGQGDQPQHF. The chain combines TRBV7-2 with TRBJ1-5, with TRBD1 matching 10 bases. The CDR3 sequence is 14 residues long. The junction had 3 bases not matched to a gene; V was cut back by 5 bases and J by 5 bases. CDR1 and CDR2 (germline): SGHTA, FQGNSA.

The CDR3 is CASSHVGQGSPEAFF. The CDR3 DNA reads as TGTGCCAGCAGCCACGTAGGACAGGGATCCCCTGAAGCTTTCTTT. The rearrangement uses TRBV3-1 (or the pseudogene TRBV3-2) and TRBJ1-1; 8 nucleotides align to TRBD1. The V gene's germline CDR1 is LGHDT and CDR2 YNNKEL (reference sequence). The CDR3 extends over 15 amino acids. The junction had 9 bases not matched to a gene; V was cut back by 3 bases and J by 6 bases.

This clone was counted between two and nine times. The chain employs TRBV6-5 and TRBJ1-5; TRBD1 agrees at 7 bases. V gave up 5 bases and J gave up 3 bases; unmatched junction bases: 7. Germline loops: CDR1 MNHEY, CDR2 SVGAGI. The CDR3 consists of 15 residues. The CDR3, as DNA: TGTGCCAGCAGTACGCTGGACAGGTTCAATCAGCCCCAGCATTTT. It translates to CASSTLDRFNQPQHF.

This chain uses TRBV7-8 with TRBJ1-3; possibly TRBD1 for D (5 bases). The CDR3 length is 13 residues. Germline V gives CDR1 SGHVS, CDR2 FQNEAQ. V lost 5 bases to trimming and J lost 4 bases, with 9 bases between them. CDR3 DNA: TGTGCCAGCAGCCCGCGGACAGGAAACACCATATATTTT. Protein product: CASSPRTGNTIYF.

The chain recombines TRBV10-3 with TRBJ2-1, with 9 bases lining up with TRBD2. CDR1 ENHRY and CDR2 SYGVKD come from the germline V gene. This CDR3 has 12 amino acids. The V gene end was trimmed by 7 bases and the J gene end by 9 bases; junction bases not matched to a gene: 4. The DNA of the CDR3 is TGTGCCATCACGCGGGAGGGTGGTGAGCAGTTCTTC. Translation gives CAITREGGEQFF.